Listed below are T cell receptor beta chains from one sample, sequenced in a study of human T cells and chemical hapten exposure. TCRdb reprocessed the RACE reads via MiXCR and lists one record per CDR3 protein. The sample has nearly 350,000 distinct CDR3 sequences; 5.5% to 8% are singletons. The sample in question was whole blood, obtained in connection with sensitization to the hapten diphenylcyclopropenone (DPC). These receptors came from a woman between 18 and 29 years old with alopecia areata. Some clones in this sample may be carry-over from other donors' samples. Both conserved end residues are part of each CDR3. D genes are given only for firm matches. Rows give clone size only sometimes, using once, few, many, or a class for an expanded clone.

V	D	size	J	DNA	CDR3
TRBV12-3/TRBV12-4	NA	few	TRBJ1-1	TGTGCCAGCAGTTTAGCGCTCACTCTCGGGAACACTGAAGCTTTCTTT	CASSLALTLGNTEAFF
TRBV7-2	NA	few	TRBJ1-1	TGTGCCAGCAGCTGGGGCCGGGACAACAGAGCTTTCTTT	CASSWGRDNRAFF
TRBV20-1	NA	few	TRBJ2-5	TGCAGTGCTCAGAAAACCCAAGAGACCCAGTACTTC	CSAQKTQETQYF
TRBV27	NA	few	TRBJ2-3	TGTGCCAGCAAGTTTGCGGGGACCAGAGATACGCAGTATTTT	CASKFAGTRDTQYF
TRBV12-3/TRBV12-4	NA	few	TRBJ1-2	TGTGCCAGCAGTTTAAGCCCGAGGGGGTTTGGTGGCTACACCTTC	CASSLSPRGFGGYTF
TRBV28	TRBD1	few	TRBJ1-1	TGTGCCAGCAGTTTATCCAGGGGGCTGACTGAAGCTTTCTTT	CASSLSRGLTEAFF
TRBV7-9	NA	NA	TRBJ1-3	TGTGCCAGCAGCTTATCGGGTCGGGGCCGAAACACCATATATTTT	CASSLSGRGRNTIYF
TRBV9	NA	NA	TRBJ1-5	TGTGCCAGCAGCGACGGAAGACTCAATCAGCCCCAGCATTTT	CASSDGRLNQPQHF
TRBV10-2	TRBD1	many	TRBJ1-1	TGCGCCAGCAGTGATTTAGGGGGCAACGAAGCTTTCTTT	CASSDLGGNEAFF
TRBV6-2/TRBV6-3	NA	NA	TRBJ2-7	TGTGCCAGCAGTTACGTCGGCGGGGTGGGGGAGCAGTACTTC	CASSYVGGVGEQYF
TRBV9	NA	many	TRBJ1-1	TGTGCCAGCAGCGAGGCAGAGAACACTGAAGCTTTCTTT	CASSEAENTEAFF
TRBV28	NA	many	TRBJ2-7	TGTGCCAGCTATAGCGGAAGCTACGAGCAGTACTTC	CASYSGSYEQYF
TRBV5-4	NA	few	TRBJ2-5	TGTGCCAGCAGCTTTTCGGTTCTTGAGACCCAGTACTTC	CASSFSVLETQYF
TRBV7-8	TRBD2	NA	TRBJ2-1	TGTGCCAGCAGCTTACTACTAGCGGGGGACAATGAGCAGTTCTTC	CASSLLLAGDNEQFF
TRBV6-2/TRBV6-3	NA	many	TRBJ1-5	TGTGCCAGCATCGGAGTTAATAGCAATCAGCCCCAGCATTTT	CASIGVNSNQPQHF
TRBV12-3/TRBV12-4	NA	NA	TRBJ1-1	TGTGCCAGCAGTCCCCGGCATGTAGCTTTCTTT	CASSPRHVAFF
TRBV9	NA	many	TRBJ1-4	TGTGCCAGCAGCGCCGCTACAGGGATGGGGGAAAAACTGTTTTTT	CASSAATGMGEKLFF
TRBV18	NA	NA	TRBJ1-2	TGTGCCAGCTCACCAAACCGGGACGGGCTCTATGGCTACACCTTC	CASSPNRDGLYGYTF
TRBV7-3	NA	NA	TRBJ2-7	TGTGCCAGCAGCTCGTCACAGGGTACCGAGCAGTACTTC	CASSSSQGTEQYF
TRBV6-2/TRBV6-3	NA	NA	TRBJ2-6	TGTGCCAGCAGCCAGCTTTACTCTGGGGCCAACGTCCTGACTTTC	CASSQLYSGANVLTF
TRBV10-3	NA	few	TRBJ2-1	TGTGCCATCAGTGAGTCAAGTAGGCATGAGCAGTTCTTC	CAISESSRHEQFF
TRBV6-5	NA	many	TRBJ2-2	TGTGCCAGCAGGTCCGGGGTCGAGGGGGCCGGGGAGCTGTTTTTT	CASRSGVEGAGELFF
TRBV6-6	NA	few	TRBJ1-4	TGTGCCAGCAGTTACCGGGCAGGGAGGGAAAAACTGTTTTTT	CASSYRAGREKLFF
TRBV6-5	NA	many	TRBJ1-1	TGTGCCAGCAGTTACAGGGTTGAGAACACTGAAGCTTTCTTT	CASSYRVENTEAFF
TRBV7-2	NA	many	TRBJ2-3	TGTGCCAGCAGCGTGCGGCGTCGCACAGATACGCAGTATTTT	CASSVRRRTDTQYF
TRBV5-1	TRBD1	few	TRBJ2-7	TGCGCCAGCAGCTTGGATCCGACAGGGAGCTCCTACGAGCAGTACTTC	CASSLDPTGSSYEQYF
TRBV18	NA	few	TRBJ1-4	TGTGCCAGCTCACCCTCCACGACAGGTTTGGTTGAAAAACTGTTTTTT	CASSPSTTGLVEKLFF
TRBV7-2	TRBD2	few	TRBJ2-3	TGTGCCAGCAGCCCAAAGCGGGGGGATACAGATACGCAGTATTTT	CASSPKRGDTDTQYF
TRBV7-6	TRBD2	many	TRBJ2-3	TGTGCCAGCAGCTTCCGGGGGGGCAGCACAGATACGCAGTATTTT	CASSFRGGSTDTQYF
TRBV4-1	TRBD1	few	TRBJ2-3	TGCGCCAGCAGCCACCCTCGACAGGGGGCGCCTCTGACAGATACGCAGTATTTT	CASSHPRQGAPLTDTQYF
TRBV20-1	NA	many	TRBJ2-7	TGCAGTGCTAGCCGTATATCGTCGGCCTACGAGCAGTACTTC	CSASRISSAYEQYF
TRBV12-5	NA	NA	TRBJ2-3	TGTGCTAGTGGCAAAGGGGACACAGATACGCAGTATTTT	CASGKGDTDTQYF
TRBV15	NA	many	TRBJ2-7	TGTGCCACCAGCAGGGGAGGCAGGGGGGGTTCCTACGAGCAGTACTTC	CATSRGGRGGSYEQYF
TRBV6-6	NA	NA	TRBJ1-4	TGTGCCAGCAGTTACAAGGTTTTGTCACGGTCGGTCGTCGAACTGTTTTTT	CASSYKVLSRSVVELFF
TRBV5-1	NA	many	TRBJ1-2	TGCGCCAGCAGCTTGAGCGGGAGTAACAACTATGGCTACACCTTC	CASSLSGSNNYGYTF
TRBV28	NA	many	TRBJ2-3	TGTGCCAGCAGCTGGTTAGGGGCGAGCACAGATACGCAGTATTTT	CASSWLGASTDTQYF
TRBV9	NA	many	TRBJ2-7	TGTGCCAGCAGCCCCCGGGACGCGGGATTGGACGAGCAGTACTTC	CASSPRDAGLDEQYF
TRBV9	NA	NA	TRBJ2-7	TGTGCCAGCAGCGTAAGGGATACCTACGAGCAGTACTTC	CASSVRDTYEQYF
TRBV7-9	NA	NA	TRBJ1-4	TGTGCCAGCAAGCCAGGGGATCTGTTTTTT	CASKPGDLFF
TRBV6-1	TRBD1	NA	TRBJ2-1	TGTGCCAGCACCCCCCAGGGGGTTGGATCCTACAATGAGCAGTTCTTC	CASTPQGVGSYNEQFF
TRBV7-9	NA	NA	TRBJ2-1	TGTGCCAGCAGTCAAGCGGCCTCTCGGAATGAGCAGTTCTTC	CASSQAASRNEQFF
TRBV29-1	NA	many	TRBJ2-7	TGCAGCGTTGTATACAGCAAGTCCTACGAGCAGTACTTC	CSVVYSKSYEQYF
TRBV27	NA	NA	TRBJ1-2	TGTGCCAGCAGTTATCTCACGGGGCAGGCCTATGGCTACACCTTC	CASSYLTGQAYGYTF
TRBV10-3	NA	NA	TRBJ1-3	TGTGCCATCAGGCCAAGCCTCTCTGGAAACACCATATATTTT	CAIRPSLSGNTIYF
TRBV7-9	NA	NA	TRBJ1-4	TGTGCCAGCATTATTAATGAAAAACTGTTTTTT	CASIINEKLFF
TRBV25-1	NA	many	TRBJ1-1	TGTGCCAGCAGTGATATTGTGGCTGAAGCTTTCTTT	CASSDIVAEAFF
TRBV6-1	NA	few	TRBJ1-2	TGTGCCAGCAGTGCCGCGGGGCCCTGGTTCGGCTACACCTTC	CASSAAGPWFGYTF
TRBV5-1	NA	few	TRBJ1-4	TGCGCCAGCAGCTTGGCGGGGCCCCTTAATGAAAAACTGTTTTTT	CASSLAGPLNEKLFF
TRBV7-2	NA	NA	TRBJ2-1	TGTGCCAGCAGCTTAAGAAGGGACTCGGCGATCTTC	CASSLRRDSAIF
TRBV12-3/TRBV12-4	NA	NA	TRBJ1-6	TGTGCCAGCAGTTTAGCGGGATCTCCACGGGTTTCACCCCTCCACTTT	CASSLAGSPRVSPLHF
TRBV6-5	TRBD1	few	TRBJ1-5	TGTGCCAGCAGTTACTCGGTTCCTTCAGGGGGTTATAGCAATCAGCCCCAGCATTTT	CASSYSVPSGGYSNQPQHF
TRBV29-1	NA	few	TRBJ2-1	TGCAGCGCGCCAAAAGCGGGACAGTTGGGTAATGAGCAGTTCTTC	CSAPKAGQLGNEQFF
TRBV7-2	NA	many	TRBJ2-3	TGTGCCAGCAGCTTAGAGGGGGGCAACACAGATACGCAGTATTTT	CASSLEGGNTDTQYF
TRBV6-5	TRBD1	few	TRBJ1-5	TGTGCCAGCTCCAAGGAGGGGGCGGGCAATCAGCCCCAGCATTTT	CASSKEGAGNQPQHF
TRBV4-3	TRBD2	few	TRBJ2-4	TGCGCCAGCAGCCAGGGGACTAGCGGGGGGTTCGGAAACATTCAGTACTTC	CASSQGTSGGFGNIQYF
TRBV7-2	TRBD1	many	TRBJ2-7	TGTGCCAGCAGCTGGGGACAGGGTGCCTACGAGCAGTACTTC	CASSWGQGAYEQYF
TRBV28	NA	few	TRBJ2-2	TGTGCCAGCAGTTTTTGGTCGGGGGTAAACACCGGGGAGCTGTTTTTT	CASSFWSGVNTGELFF
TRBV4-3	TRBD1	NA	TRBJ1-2	TGCGCCAGCAGCCAAGAACTGGACAGGGTTTTTTATGGCTACACCTTC	CASSQELDRVFYGYTF
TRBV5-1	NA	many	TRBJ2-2	TGCGCCAGCAGCTTGGGCAGTACCGGGGAGCTGTTTTTT	CASSLGSTGELFF